These 20 T cell receptor beta chains came from one sample sequenced in a study of blood T cell repertoires in COVID-19 (dated by TCRdb to about 2020). The library was built by means of the immunoSEQ multiplex PCR assay. TCRdb retrieved this table from immuneACCESS and kept in-frame rearrangements only. Not all clones are present; in checked studies, unresolved V genes account for under half, and no reason is known for the remainder. This sample has more than 150,000 clones in its table, and about 85% of those were observed once. In total, the top ten clones hold around 0.99% of the sample. The sample taken for sequencing was peripheral blood. The receptors here all came from a man between 18 and 29 years old with acute or convalescent COVID-19.

DNA of the CDR3: TGTGCCAGCAGCCCACAAACGCGACAGGACAAAAACATTCAGTACTTC. Its protein product is CASSPQTRQDKNIQYF. The J gene is TRBJ2-4, the V gene TRBV11-2; possibly TRBD1 for D (6 bases). V lost 5 bases, J lost 3 bases, and 17 bases lay in between. The germline CDR1 and CDR2 sequences are SGHAT and FQNNGV. The CDR3 runs to 16 residues.

This chain connects TRBV3-1 (or the pseudogene TRBV3-2) to TRBJ2-3; a possible D gene is TRBD2 (7 bases). This CDR3 region has 16 residues. The V end lost 4 bases, the J end lost 0 bases, and 14 bases lay between the germline ends. The germline gives CDR1 LGHDT, CDR2 YNNKEL (reference sequence). The CDR3 sequence is CASSRSGTLSTDTQYF. The CDR3 DNA reads TGTGCCAGCAGCCGCAGCGGGACACTGAGCACAGATACGCAGTATTTT.

V gene TRBV7-9 combines with J gene TRBJ1-2, with D tentatively TRBD1 (6 bases). Deletions cut 2 bases from V and 11 bases from J, with 18 bases between. Germline CDR1 is SEHNR and CDR2 is FQNEAQ (reference sequence). The CDR3 runs to 14 residues. The CDR3 spells CASSLLVPGDWYTF. As DNA, the CDR3 is TGTGCCAGCAGCTTATTAGTGCCAGGGGATTGGTACACCTTC.

V is TRBV27 and J is TRBJ1-5, with a weak D call TRBD1 (6 bases). There are 15 residues in the CDR3. Trimming removed 5 bases from V and 2 bases from J, with 13 bases in between. Germline V lookup: CDR1 MNHEY, CDR2 SMNVEV (reference sequence). The CDR3 DNA reads TGTGCCAGCAGTCGAGGACAGACTCGCAATCAGCCCCAGCATTTT. Translation: CASSRGQTRNQPQHF.

The V gene is TRBV19, the J gene TRBJ1-4; D unresolved. The CDR3 contains 13 residues. The V and J ends lost 3 bases and 5 bases respectively, with 7 bases between them. The germline gives CDR1 LNHDA, CDR2 SQIVND (reference sequence). The CDR3 spells CASSIRGNEKLFF. The CDR3 nucleotides read TGTGCCAGTAGTATTCGGGGAAATGAAAAACTGTTTTTT.

Only one count was recorded for this clone. The V and J genes are TRBV7-2 and TRBJ1-5; D perhaps matches TRBD1 (5 bases). CDR3 size: 16 residues. V was cut by 2 bases and J by 5 bases, with 16 bases left in between. The germline V gene has CDR1 SGHTA and CDR2 FQGNSA. The CDR3 here is CASSLWAGRGDQPQHF. The CDR3, as DNA: TGTGCCAGCAGCTTATGGGCGGGACGGGGCGATCAGCCCCAGCATTTT.

The chain has TRBV2 and TRBJ2-7, with D maybe TRBD1 (5 bases). The germline V gene encodes CDR1 SNHLY and CDR2 FYNNEI. Between the trimmed V and J ends, which lost 5 bases and 3 bases, there was a span of 14 bases. This CDR3 comprises 14 residues. For the CDR3, the DNA is TGTGCCAGCAGTCCCATAGGCCAGGGCTACGAGCAGTACGTC. Encoded protein: CASSPIGQGYEQYV.

The chain has TRBV5-1 and TRBJ2-7; 8 bases are shared with TRBD1. The CDR3 covers 17 residues. The V and J ends lost 6 bases and 0 bases, in that order; junction bases with no gene match: 14. Germline loops: CDR1 SGHRS, CDR2 YFSETQ. CDR3 protein: CASTSDPGTGNSYEQYV. In nucleotides, the CDR3 is TGCGCCAGCACCTCGGATCCCGGGACAGGCAACTCCTACGAGCAGTACGTC.

This chain joins TRBV5-1 and TRBJ1-1; unclear D gene. Trimming stripped 1 base from V and 7 bases from J, with 11 bases between. Germline CDR1 is SGHRS and CDR2 is YFSETQ. The CDR3 extends over 13 amino acids. CDR3 amino acids: CASSLRGGGEAFF. CDR3 DNA sequence: TGCGCCAGCAGCTTGCGGGGAGGAGGTGAAGCTTTCTTT.

The chain combines TRBV5-1 with TRBJ1-1; maybe TRBD1 (6 bases). Trimming removed 0 bases at V and 7 bases at J, with 13 bases between. In germline, CDR1 is SGHRS, CDR2 YFSETQ. This CDR3 contains 14 residues. CDR3 residues: CASSLVGAGSEAFF. CDR3 coding DNA: TGCGCCAGCAGCTTGGTGGGGGCAGGGAGTGAAGCTTTCTTT.

The chain carries TRBV5-1 and TRBJ1-2; weak D call: TRBD1 (6 bases). In germline, CDR1 is SGHRS, CDR2 YFSETQ. The CDR3 contains 15 residues. V lost 6 bases and J lost 5, with 20 bases in between. The CDR3 protein is CASKGPETGAYGYTF. DNA of the CDR3: TGCGCCAGCAAGGGGCCCGAGACAGGCGCGTATGGCTACACCTTC. The entire variable domain, with the rest obtained from reference TRBV5-1 and TRBJ1-2, is as follows: KAGVTQTPRYLIKTRGQQVTLSCSPISGHRSVSWYQQTPGQGLQFLFEYFSETQRNKGNFPGRFSGRQFSNSRSEMNVSTLELGDSALYLCASKGPETGAYGYTFGSGTRLTVV.

This sequence joins TRBV6-5 and TRBJ2-2; D ambiguous. Germline V gene sequence: CDR1 MNHEY, CDR2 SVGAGI. The CDR3 spans 14 residues. Trimming took off 3 bases at V and 4 bases at J, with 9 bases between the two ends. CDR3 protein: CASSYTVFTGELFF. CDR3 DNA sequence: TGTGCCAGCAGTTATACAGTATTCACCGGGGAGCTGTTTTTT.

This chain joins TRBV5-4 and TRBJ1-2; TRBD1 might be the D (5 bases). Per the germline V gene, CDR1 is SGHNT and CDR2 is YYREEE (reference sequence). This CDR3 comprises 14 residues. Trimming left V 1 base short and J 3 bases short, with 10 bases between. The CDR3 loop is CASSLPPTDYGYTF. The CDR3, as DNA: TGTGCCAGCAGCTTGCCACCGACAGACTATGGCTACACCTTC.

The chain links TRBV6-5 to TRBJ2-6, with unresolved D. The CDR3 has 16 residues. The V gene's germline CDR1 is MNHEY and CDR2 SVGAGI. V lost 0 bases and J lost 0, with 6 bases in between. CDR3 DNA sequence: TGTGCCAGCAGTTACTCTTGGGCCTCTGGGGCCAACGTCCTGACTTTC. It encodes CASSYSWASGANVLTF.

V gene TRBV7-2 combines with J gene TRBJ1-5; D may be TRBD1 (5 bases). The CDR3 runs 16 residues. Germline CDR1 is SGHTA and CDR2 is FQGNSA. Between the trimmed V and J ends, which lost 5 bases and 2 bases, there was a span of 16 bases. CDR3 sequence reads: CASSLGELFGNQPQHF. The CDR3 region has the DNA TGTGCCAGCAGCCTAGGGGAGCTTTTCGGCAATCAGCCCCAGCATTTT. The full variable domain, completed using reference TRBV7-2 and TRBJ1-5, is GAGVSQSPSNKVTEKGKDVELRCDPISGHTALYWYRQSLGQGLEFLIYFQGNSAPDKSGLPSDRFSAERTGGSVSTLTIQRTQQEDSAVYLCASSLGELFGNQPQHFGDGTRLSIL.

This chain joins TRBV10-1 and TRBJ1-1; D not certain. The germline V and J ends were trimmed by 4 bases and 6 bases, with 9 bases remaining between them. CDR3 length: 12 residues. The germline V gene encodes CDR1 WNHNN and CDR2 SYGVQD (reference sequence). CDR3 residues: CASSAGFAEAFF. The DNA for the CDR3 is TGCGCCAGCAGTGCGGGGTTCGCTGAAGCTTTCTTT.

J is TRBJ1-2 and V is TRBV7-9; 8 positions match TRBD1. V lost 5 bases to trimming and J lost 3 bases; unmatched junction nucleotides: 8. This CDR3 has 15 residues. The germline V gene has CDR1 SEHNR and CDR2 FQNEAQ (reference sequence). Written as DNA, the CDR3 is TGTGCCAGCAGCACCCGCGGACAGGGAGACTATGGCTACACCTTC. This gives the protein CASSTRGQGDYGYTF. Supplemented by reference TRBV7-9 and TRBJ1-2, the full variable domain reads DTGVSQNPRHKITKRGQNVTFRCDPISEHNRLYWYRQTLGQGPEFLTYFQNEAQLEKSRLLSDRFSAERPKGSFSTLEIQRTEQGDSAMYLCASSTRGQGDYGYTFGSGTRLTVV.

This chain links TRBV7-9 with TRBJ2-2, with a weak D call TRBD1 (6 bases). Per germline, CDR1 SEHNR and CDR2 FQNEAQ (reference sequence). The CDR3 is made up of 16 amino acids. Trimming left V 4 bases short and J 0 bases short, with 12 bases between. The CDR3 bases are TGTGCCAGCAGCTACTGGACAGCCGCGAACACCGGGGAGCTGTTTTTT. Its translation is CASSYWTAANTGELFF.

The chain joins TRBV27 to TRBJ1-2, with 8 bases aligning to TRBD1. This CDR3 is built from 13 residues. Germline V gene lookup returns CDR1 MNHEY and CDR2 SMNVEV (reference sequence). V dropped 6 bases and J dropped 4; count of bases not matched to a gene: 4. The DNA for the CDR3 is TGTGCCAGCAGAAATCAGGGGGCCTATGGCTACACCTTC. Translated, it gives CASRNQGAYGYTF.

The CDR3 coding sequence is TGTGCCAGCACGGGCACTAGCGGGGGGGCAAAGGAGCAGTTCTTC. Translated: CASTGTSGGAKEQFF. The chain employs TRBV7-2 and TRBJ2-1, with 13 bases identical to TRBD2. The germline V gene has CDR1 SGHTA and CDR2 FQGNSA. V was pared by 7 bases and J by 10 bases, with 10 bases of the junction left unmatched. This CDR3 contains 15 residues. The full variable domain, in which reference TRBV7-2 and TRBJ2-1 provide the parts outside the CDR3, is GAGVSQSPSNKVTEKGKDVELRCDPISGHTALYWYRQSLGQGLEFLIYFQGNSAPDKSGLPSDRFSAERTGGSVSTLTIQRTQQEDSAVYLCASTGTSGGAKEQFFGPGTRLTVL.